This TCR beta chain was sequenced for a study of T cell responses to AZD1222 COVID-19 vaccine. Points on this clone: Its specificity is not known.

The CDR3 has 14 residues. Unmatched junction bases numbered 8, after V lost 3 bases and J lost 8 bases. Germline V CDR1 and CDR2: MNHEY, SVGAGI. The study, taken as a whole, reports: The study found vaccine-associated CD4 TCRs spanning spike, dominant at 160-218 and 743-854.

Some clones are missing from TCRdb's copy, which holds only in-frame ones; the method was immunoSEQ multiplex PCR. The data hold more than 95,000 clones, with 88% observed a single time. The source was peripheral blood, collected on day 0 of AZD1222 vaccination. This clonotype was obtained from an adult in good health. The V gene is TRBV6-5, the J gene TRBJ1-2; TRBD1 matches at 8 bases. CDR3 loop: CASSYGTGAGGYTF. The CDR3 DNA is TGTGCCAGCAGTTATGGGACAGGCGCGGGAGGCTACACCTTC.